Shown below are 32 T cell receptor beta chains from a single sample sequenced in a study of identical twins. TCRdb passed the 5' RACE reads through MiXCR, listing each CDR3 protein once. Among under 800,000 distinct CDR3 sequences, 21% were seen once, and the ten largest hold 4.3%. This sample also belongs to another study, concerning T cells expressing NK-cell markers.

Sequencing was done on a sample of PBMCs. Source of these receptors: a woman in her late teens or twenties in good health.

The J gene is TRBJ2-3, the V gene TRBV6-1; 13 nucleotides align to TRBD2. The V segment lost 9 bases and the J segment 4 bases; nucleotides outside the gene matches: 19. The CDR3 extends over 19 amino acids. Germline CDR1 reads MNHNS; CDR2 reads SASEGT. CDR3: CASGDRQAGLAGVADTQYF. The CDR3 DNA reads as TGTGCCAGTGGGGACAGACAAGCAGGACTAGCGGGAGTAGCAGATACGCAGTATTTT.

A few counts support this clonotype. The CDR3 DNA is TGTGCCAGCAGTGTAATCTTACAGGGGTACAAAGAAGCTTTCTTT. Encoded protein: CASSVILQGYKEAFF. The chain combines TRBV6-1 with TRBJ1-1; 7 bases agree with TRBD1. Germline CDR1 reads MNHNS; CDR2 reads SASEGT. This CDR3 comprises 15 residues. Trimming cost V 4 bases and J 8 bases; bases outside gene matches: 13.

The chain has TRBV7-8 and TRBJ2-2, with TRBD1 matching 8 bases. The V gene end was trimmed by 5 bases and the J gene end by 5 bases; junction bases not matched to a gene: 7. CDR1 and CDR2 from the germline V gene are SGHVS and FQNEAQ. The CDR3 runs to 15 residues. The CDR3 coding sequence is TGTGCCAGCAGCCCCGGGACAGGACTTACCGGGGAGCTGTTTTTT. It specifies CASSPGTGLTGELFF.

The rearrangement uses TRBV29-1 and TRBJ2-3; D is unresolved. CDR1 is SQVTM and CDR2 is ANQGSEA in the germline V gene. V was cut by 3 bases and J by 1 base, with 5 bases left in between. The CDR3 length is 12 residues. In nucleotides, the CDR3 is TGCAGCGTTGATCTGGGCACAGATACGCAGTATTTT. Protein: CSVDLGTDTQYF.

This chain uses TRBV5-1 with TRBJ2-1; D assignment may be TRBD1 or TRBD2 (5 bases each). This CDR3 has 15 residues. In germline, CDR1 is SGHRS, CDR2 YFSETQ. V was shortened by 0 bases and J by 3 bases, with 10 bases between the two germline ends. The CDR3 DNA follows: TGCGCCAGCAGCTTGGCGCAGGGACGCTACAATGAGCAGTTCTTC. Protein sequence: CASSLAQGRYNEQFF.

The chain joins TRBV5-4 to TRBJ2-1, with 7 bases identical to TRBD1. This CDR3 contains 15 residues. Germline V gives CDR1 SGHNT, CDR2 YYREEE (reference sequence). Trimming took 7 bases from V and 0 from J; bases not matched to a gene: 7. The CDR3 DNA is TGTGCCAGCGTACAAGGGGGCCGCTCCTACAATGAGCAGTTCTTC. Translated: CASVQGGRSYNEQFF.

The J gene is TRBJ2-3, the V gene TRBV5-5; 9 bases are a match to TRBD2. The CDR3 has 16 residues. CDR1 and CDR2 from the germline V gene are SGHKS and YYEKEE (reference sequence). V trimming: 2 bases; J trimming: 4 bases; junction bases outside the gene matches: 8. CDR3 DNA sequence: TGTGCCAGCAGCTTTTTTGGCGGGGGGGGCTCAGATACGCAGTATTTT. Translated, it gives CASSFFGGGGSDTQYF. The full variable domain, rest sourced from reference TRBV5-5 and TRBJ2-3, is DAGVTQSPTHLIKTRGQQVTLRCSPISGHKSVSWYQQVLGQGPQFIFQYYEKEERGRGNFPDRFSARQFPNYSSELNVNALLLGDSALYLCASSFFGGGGSDTQYFGPGTRLTVL.

The V and J genes are TRBV6-2 or TRBV6-3 and TRBJ2-7; D may be TRBD1 (6 bases). With 2 bases removed from V and 3 bases from J, the gap between germline ends came to 23 bases. The CDR3 spans 18 residues. Germline CDR1 and CDR2: MNHEY and SVGEGT. In nucleotides, the CDR3 is TGTGCCAGCAGTTACCTGGCTACTGTCCGGGACACCATCTACGAGCAGTACTTC. This codes for CASSYLATVRDTIYEQYF.

This clonotype was counted a few times. The rearrangement joins TRBV27 to TRBJ2-7; 7 bases are shared with TRBD1. V gave up 5 bases and J gave up 2 bases; unmatched junction bases: 12. This CDR3 is built from 16 residues. Per the germline V gene, CDR1 is MNHEY and CDR2 is SMNVEV (reference sequence). For the CDR3, the DNA is TGTGCCAGCAGTCCCTGGACAGGAGCACCACCCTACGAGCAGTACTTC. Translating gives CASSPWTGAPPYEQYF.

At least ten counts were recorded for this clonotype. This chain joins TRBV12-3 or TRBV12-4 and TRBJ1-4; 7 bases fit TRBD1. J was trimmed by 5 bases and V by 6 bases; bases with no gene match: 3. The CDR3 has 13 amino acids. This CDR3 is CASRGQINEKLFF. The CDR3 DNA reads as TGTGCCAGCAGGGGACAGATAAATGAAAAACTGTTTTTT.

V usage is TRBV29-1 and J usage is TRBJ2-5, with D possibly matching TRBD1 (6 bases). V was trimmed by 8 bases and J by 3 bases, leaving 10 bases between them. CDR3 length: 11 amino acids. Germline values: CDR1 SQVTM, CDR2 ANQGSEA. CDR3 protein: CSTRTEETQYF. CDR3 DNA: TGCAGCACTAGGACAGAAGAGACCCAGTACTTC.

This clonotype occurred a few times. The chain recombines TRBV14 with TRBJ2-7, with 7 nucleotides matching TRBD1. J gave up 2 bases and V 5 bases, and 6 bases lay outside the gene matches. The CDR3 runs to 14 residues. Looked up from germline, CDR1 is SGHDN and CDR2 is FVKESK. For the CDR3, the DNA is TGTGCCAGCAGCTATCGACAGGGCCCCTACGAGCAGTACTTC. This translates into CASSYRQGPYEQYF.

V usage is TRBV29-1 and J usage is TRBJ2-3; possible D gene TRBD2, 5 bases. Trimming removed 3 bases at V and 6 bases at J, with 19 bases between. Germline V gene sequence: CDR1 SQVTM, CDR2 ANQGSEA. The CDR3 length is 15 residues. CDR3 protein: CSVERRAGVGDTQYF. DNA of the CDR3: TGCAGCGTTGAGCGCCGCGCCGGGGTGGGGGATACGCAGTATTTT.

This sequence joins TRBV20-1 and TRBJ2-5, with TRBD2 as a possible D gene (6 bases). Germline V gene lookup returns CDR1 DFQATT and CDR2 SNEGSKA (reference sequence). Deletions cut 2 bases from V and 5 bases from J, with 18 bases between. The CDR3 length is 15 residues. CDR3 loop: CSARILAQYDETQYF. The CDR3 nucleotides read TGCAGTGCTAGAATTCTAGCGCAATATGATGAGACCCAGTACTTC.

This clonotype was observed a few times. This chain connects TRBV6-1 to TRBJ1-1; no clear D. Looked up from germline, CDR1 is MNHNS and CDR2 is SASEGT. The CDR3 sequence is 15 residues long. Between the trimmed V and J ends, which lost 2 bases and 3 bases, there was a span of 13 bases. In DNA, the CDR3 is TGTGCCAGCAGTGAAACTCAGGACGGAGACACTGAAGCTTTCTTT. Translating gives CASSETQDGDTEAFF.

The sample holds a few counts of this clonotype. This chain joins TRBV20-1 and TRBJ1-1; unclear D gene. V gave up 4 bases and J gave up 1 base, with 10 bases separating them. The CDR3 is 13 amino acids. Germline CDR1 and CDR2: DFQATT and SNEGSKA (reference sequence). The CDR3 bases are TGCAGTGCTAAAAGGGAGACGAACACTGAAGCTTTCTTT. It is translated as CSAKRETNTEAFF.

This chain uses TRBV12-3 or TRBV12-4 with TRBJ2-7; D not certain. This CDR3 has 13 residues. V was clipped by 1 base and J by 6 bases, with 10 bases between them. The CDR3 loop reads CASSLGGKGEQYF. CDR3 DNA sequence: TGTGCCAGCAGTTTAGGGGGAAAAGGCGAGCAGTACTTC.

This clonotype has a handful of counts. This chain connects TRBV7-8 to TRBJ1-5; TRBD1 matches at 7 bases. This CDR3 spans 13 amino acids. Germline V lookup: CDR1 SGHVS, CDR2 FQNEAQ. J lost 7 bases, V lost 5 bases, and 5 bases had no gene match. The CDR3 reads CASSRQGLQPQHF. The CDR3 bases are TGTGCCAGCAGCCGACAGGGTTTGCAGCCCCAGCATTTT.

The chain joins TRBV5-1 to TRBJ2-2, with D possibly matching TRBD1 (5 bases). The CDR3 is 13 residues long. Germline lookup yields CDR1 SGHRS and CDR2 YFSETQ. Trimming left V 2 bases short and J 7 bases short, with 9 bases between. CDR3 protein: CASSLPDIGELFF. The CDR3 DNA reads as TGCGCCAGCAGCTTACCGGACATCGGGGAGCTGTTTTTT.

CDR3 loop: CASSWDNTEAFF. CDR3 in DNA: TGCGCCAGCAGCTGGGACAACACTGAAGCTTTCTTT. The chain carries TRBV5-1 and TRBJ1-1, with D perhaps matching TRBD1 (5 bases). CDR1 SGHRS and CDR2 YFSETQ come from the germline V gene. The ends were cut back, 3 bases at V and 2 bases at J, with 5 bases in the middle. This CDR3 spans 12 amino acids.

This clonotype has just a few counts. The genes are TRBV20-1 and TRBJ1-1; D is uncertain. V was clipped by 0 bases and J by 4 bases, with 6 bases between them. CDR1 is DFQATT and CDR2 is SNEGSKA in the germline V gene (reference sequence). This CDR3 spans 12 amino acids. In nucleotides, the CDR3 is TGCAGTGCTAGAGATCTGAGCACTGAAGCTTTCTTT. Its protein product is CSARDLSTEAFF.

The chain employs TRBV5-6 and TRBJ2-2; the D gene is possibly TRBD2 (6 bases). The CDR3 runs 15 residues. Trimming stripped 4 bases from V and 5 bases from J, with 15 bases between. In germline, CDR1 is SGHDT, CDR2 YYEEEE. The CDR3, as DNA: TGTGCCAGCAGCGCCTACGTAGGGAGGACCGGGGAGCTGTTTTTT. Encoded protein: CASSAYVGRTGELFF.

The chain carries TRBV5-1 and TRBJ2-1; D may be TRBD1 or TRBD2 (5 bases each). Germline V gene sequence: CDR1 SGHRS, CDR2 YFSETQ. Trimming took 2 bases from V and 10 from J, leaving 16 bases between them. The CDR3 runs 14 residues. The CDR3 DNA reads as TGCGCCAGCAGCTTCGGGACCCTACAATCCGAGCAGTTCTTC. It is translated as CASSFGTLQSEQFF.

This clonotype was seen a handful of times. J is TRBJ2-3 and V is TRBV20-1; 15 nucleotides agree with TRBD2. Germline V gene lookup returns CDR1 DFQATT and CDR2 SNEGSKA (reference sequence). After removal of 8 bases from V and 10 bases from J, the junction contained 10 bases not matched to a gene. CDR3 length: 14 residues. The CDR3 region is CSPRGLAGGRAQYF. CDR3 bases: TGCAGTCCCCGGGGACTAGCGGGAGGACGGGCGCAGTATTTT.

Many counts were recorded for this clonotype. The chain has TRBV5-1 and TRBJ2-3, with 7 bases aligning to TRBD2. The CDR3 sequence is 16 residues long. The V segment lost 3 bases and the J segment 3 bases; nucleotides outside the gene matches: 10. Germline CDR1 is SGHRS and CDR2 is YFSETQ. CDR3 nucleotides: TGCGCCAGCAGCTGGACCGCGGGGGTGGGAACAGATACGCAGTATTTT. It encodes CASSWTAGVGTDTQYF. The full variable domain, its missing parts supplied by reference TRBV5-1 and TRBJ2-3, is KAGVTQTPRYLIKTRGQQVTLSCSPISGHRSVSWYQQTPGQGLQFLFEYFSETQRNKGNFPGRFSGRQFSNSRSEMNVSTLELGDSALYLCASSWTAGVGTDTQYFGPGTRLTVL.

This clonotype appeared a few times. The chain joins TRBV29-1 to TRBJ1-2; possibly TRBD1 for D (5 bases). V was shortened by 6 bases and J by 4 bases, with 15 bases between the two germline ends. The CDR3 runs to 13 residues. The V gene's germline CDR1 is SQVTM and CDR2 ANQGSEA. The DNA of the CDR3 is TGCAGCGTCGGTAAAGCAGGGACCTATGGCTACACCTTC. It specifies CSVGKAGTYGYTF.

Only a few counts were recorded for this clonotype. The V call is TRBV27, the J call TRBJ2-3; 10 bases line up with TRBD2. V trimming: 3 bases; J trimming: 14 bases; junction bases outside the gene matches: 5. The CDR3 is 12 residues long. CDR1 and CDR2 (germline): MNHEY, SMNVEV (reference sequence). CDR3 nucleotide sequence: TGTGCCAGCAGTTTCCTAGCGGGAGTCCCGTATTTT. Translation: CASSFLAGVPYF.

This chain uses TRBV12-3 or TRBV12-4 with TRBJ2-3, with D hard to call. V was pared by 5 bases and J by 2 bases, with 14 bases between. The CDR3 contains 15 residues. CDR3 residues: CASSPTPDPTDTQYF. As DNA, the CDR3 is TGTGCCAGCAGTCCTACACCTGATCCCACAGATACGCAGTATTTT.

The rearrangement joins TRBV28 to TRBJ2-5; possibly TRBD1 for D (6 bases). With 8 bases removed from V and 3 bases from J, the gap between germline ends came to 13 bases. From germline, CDR1 is MDHEN and CDR2 SYDVKM. This CDR3 region has 13 residues. CDR3 nucleotides: TGTGCCAGCTACCCCGGGACAAAAGAGACCCAGTACTTC. It yields the protein CASYPGTKETQYF.

The gene calls are TRBV20-1 and TRBJ1-1, with D hard to call. The CDR3 extends over 14 amino acids. Germline V lookup: CDR1 DFQATT, CDR2 SNEGSKA (reference sequence). Trimming removed 3 bases from V and 0 bases from J, with 11 bases in between. The CDR3 DNA reads as TGCAGTGCTAGTTTAGGCAGCATGAACACTGAAGCTTTCTTT. It codes for CSASLGSMNTEAFF.

Concerning this clonotype: Its ends do not fully match the called genes, so a read error is possible. The rearrangement links TRBV20-1 to TRBJ2-1, with a weak D call TRBD2 (6 bases). Germline V CDR1 and CDR2: DFQATT, SNEGSKA (reference sequence). The CDR3 length is 15 residues. The CDR3 is CSALAGSQRRDELFF. The CDR3, as DNA: TGCAGTGCCCTGGCCGGGAGTCAGAGGAGAGATGAGCTGTTCTTC.

This clonotype is a singleton in its sample. The CDR3 loop is CSVPGSDSYNEQFF. The CDR3 nucleotides are TGCAGTGTACCCGGGAGCGACTCCTACAATGAGCAGTTCTTC. The chain employs TRBV20-1 and TRBJ2-1; the D gene is possibly TRBD2 (6 bases). CDR1 and CDR2 (germline): DFQATT, SNEGSKA (reference sequence). V shed 7 bases and J shed 0 bases, with 13 bases lying between them. The CDR3 covers 14 residues.